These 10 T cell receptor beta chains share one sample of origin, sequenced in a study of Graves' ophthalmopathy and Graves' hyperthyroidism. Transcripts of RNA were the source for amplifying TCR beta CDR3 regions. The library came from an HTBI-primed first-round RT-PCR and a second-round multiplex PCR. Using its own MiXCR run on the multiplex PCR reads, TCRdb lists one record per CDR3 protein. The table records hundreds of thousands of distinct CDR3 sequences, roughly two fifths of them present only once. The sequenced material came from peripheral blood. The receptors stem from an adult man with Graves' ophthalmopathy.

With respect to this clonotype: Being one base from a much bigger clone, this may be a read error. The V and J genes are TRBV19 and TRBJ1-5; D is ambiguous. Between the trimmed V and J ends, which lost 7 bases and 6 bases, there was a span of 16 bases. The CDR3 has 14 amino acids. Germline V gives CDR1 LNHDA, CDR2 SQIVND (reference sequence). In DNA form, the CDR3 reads TGTGCCAGTACGAACGACGGGGAGGTTCAGCCCCAGCATTTT. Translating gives CASTNDGEVQPQHF.

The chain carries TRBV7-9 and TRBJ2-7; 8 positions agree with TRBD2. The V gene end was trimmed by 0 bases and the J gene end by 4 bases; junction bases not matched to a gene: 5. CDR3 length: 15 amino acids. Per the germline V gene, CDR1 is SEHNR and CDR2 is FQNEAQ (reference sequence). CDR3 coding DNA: TGTGCCAGCAGCTTAGCCAGCGGGGGTCGGTACGAGCAGTACTTC. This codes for CASSLASGGRYEQYF. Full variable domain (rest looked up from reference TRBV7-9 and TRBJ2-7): DTGVSQNPRHKITKRGQNVTFRCDPISEHNRLYWYRQTLGQGPEFLTYFQNEAQLEKSRLLSDRFSAERPKGSFSTLEIQRTEQGDSAMYLCASSLASGGRYEQYFGPGTRLTVT.

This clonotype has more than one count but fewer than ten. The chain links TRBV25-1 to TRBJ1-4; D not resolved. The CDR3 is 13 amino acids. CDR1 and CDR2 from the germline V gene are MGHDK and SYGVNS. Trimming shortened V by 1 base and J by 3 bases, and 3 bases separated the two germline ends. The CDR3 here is CASSESANEKLFF. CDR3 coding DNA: TGTGCCAGCAGTGAATCGGCTAATGAAAAACTGTTTTTT.

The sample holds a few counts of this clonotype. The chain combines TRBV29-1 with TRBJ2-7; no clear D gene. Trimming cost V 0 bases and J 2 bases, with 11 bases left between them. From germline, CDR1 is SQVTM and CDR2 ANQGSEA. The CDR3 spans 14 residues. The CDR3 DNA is TGCAGCGTTGAAGAAATAGGGTACCCCTACGAGCAGTACTTC. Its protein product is CSVEEIGYPYEQYF.

The CDR3 protein is CSLGGQGLYEQYF. The CDR3, as DNA: TGCAGCCTAGGGGGACAGGGCCTATACGAGCAGTACTTC. The gene calls are TRBV29-1 and TRBJ2-7, with 9 bases fitting TRBD1. The CDR3 length is 13 residues. Germline CDR1 is SQVTM and CDR2 is ANQGSEA. V lost 8 bases and J lost 4; bases outside the gene matches: 9.

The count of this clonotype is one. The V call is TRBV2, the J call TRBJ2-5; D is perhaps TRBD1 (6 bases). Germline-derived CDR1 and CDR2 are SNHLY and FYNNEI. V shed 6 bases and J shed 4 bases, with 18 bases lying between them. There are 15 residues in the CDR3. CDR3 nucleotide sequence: TGTGCCAGCAGCAGAGTGGAACAGGGATTAGAGACCCAGTACTTC. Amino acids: CASSRVEQGLETQYF.

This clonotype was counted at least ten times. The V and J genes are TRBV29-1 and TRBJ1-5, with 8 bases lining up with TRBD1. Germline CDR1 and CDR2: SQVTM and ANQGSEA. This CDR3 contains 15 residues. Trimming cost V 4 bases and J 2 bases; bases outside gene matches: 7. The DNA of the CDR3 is TGCAGCGTTGTGACCGGACAGGGTCGCAATCAGCCCCAGCATTTT. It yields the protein CSVVTGQGRNQPQHF.

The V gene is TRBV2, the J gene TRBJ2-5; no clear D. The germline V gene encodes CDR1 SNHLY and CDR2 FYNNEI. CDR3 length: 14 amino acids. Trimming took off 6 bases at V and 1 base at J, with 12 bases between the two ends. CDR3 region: CASSQPSLQETQYF. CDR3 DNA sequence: TGTGCCAGCAGCCAACCCAGCCTCCAAGAGACCCAGTACTTC.

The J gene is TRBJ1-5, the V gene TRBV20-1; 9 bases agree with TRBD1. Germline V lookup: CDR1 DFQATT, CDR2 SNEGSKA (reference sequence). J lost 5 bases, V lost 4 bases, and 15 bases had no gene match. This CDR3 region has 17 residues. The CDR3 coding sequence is TGCAGTGCTACCCCCAGTCGGTCCGGGACAGGGTATCAGCCCCAGCATTTT. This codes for CSATPSRSGTGYQPQHF.

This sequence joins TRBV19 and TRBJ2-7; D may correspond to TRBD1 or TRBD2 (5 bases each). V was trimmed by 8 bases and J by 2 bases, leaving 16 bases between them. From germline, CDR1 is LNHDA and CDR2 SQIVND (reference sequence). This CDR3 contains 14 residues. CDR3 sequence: CASDSRGTTYEQYF. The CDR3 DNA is TGTGCCAGTGACTCGAGAGGGACCACCTACGAGCAGTACTTC.